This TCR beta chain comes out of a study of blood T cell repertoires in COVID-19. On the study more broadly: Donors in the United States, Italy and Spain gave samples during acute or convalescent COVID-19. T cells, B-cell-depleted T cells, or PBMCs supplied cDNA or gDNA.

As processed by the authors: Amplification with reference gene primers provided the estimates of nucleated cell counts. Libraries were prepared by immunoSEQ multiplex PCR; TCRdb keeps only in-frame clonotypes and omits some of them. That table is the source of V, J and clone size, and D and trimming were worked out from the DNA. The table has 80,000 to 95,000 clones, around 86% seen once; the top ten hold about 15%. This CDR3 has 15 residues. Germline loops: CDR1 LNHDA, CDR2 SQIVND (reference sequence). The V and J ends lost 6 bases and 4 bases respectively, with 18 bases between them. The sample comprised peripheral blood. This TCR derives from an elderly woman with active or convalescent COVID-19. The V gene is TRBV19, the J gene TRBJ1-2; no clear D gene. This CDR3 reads CASRPTGGDAYGYTF. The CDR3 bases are TGTGCCAGTAGACCCACCGGCGGGGATGCCTATGGCTACACCTTC.